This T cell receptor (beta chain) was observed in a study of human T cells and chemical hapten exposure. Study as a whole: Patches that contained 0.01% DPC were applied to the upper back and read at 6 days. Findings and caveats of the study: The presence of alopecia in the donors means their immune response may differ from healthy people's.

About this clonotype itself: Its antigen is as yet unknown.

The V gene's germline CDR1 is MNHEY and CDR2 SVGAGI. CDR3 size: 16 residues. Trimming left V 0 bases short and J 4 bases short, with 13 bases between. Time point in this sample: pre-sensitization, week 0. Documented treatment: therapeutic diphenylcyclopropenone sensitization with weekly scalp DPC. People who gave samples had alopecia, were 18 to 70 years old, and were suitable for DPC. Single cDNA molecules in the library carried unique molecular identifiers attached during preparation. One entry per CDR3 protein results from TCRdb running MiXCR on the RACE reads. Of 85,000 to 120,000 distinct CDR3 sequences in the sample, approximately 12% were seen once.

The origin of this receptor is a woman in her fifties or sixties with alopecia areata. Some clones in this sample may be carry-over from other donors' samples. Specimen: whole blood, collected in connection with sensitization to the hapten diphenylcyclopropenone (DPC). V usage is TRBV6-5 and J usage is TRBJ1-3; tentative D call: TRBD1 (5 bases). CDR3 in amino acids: CASSYSGQGYGNTIYF. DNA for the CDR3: TGTGCCAGCAGTTACTCGGGGCAGGGCTACGGAAACACCATATATTTT.